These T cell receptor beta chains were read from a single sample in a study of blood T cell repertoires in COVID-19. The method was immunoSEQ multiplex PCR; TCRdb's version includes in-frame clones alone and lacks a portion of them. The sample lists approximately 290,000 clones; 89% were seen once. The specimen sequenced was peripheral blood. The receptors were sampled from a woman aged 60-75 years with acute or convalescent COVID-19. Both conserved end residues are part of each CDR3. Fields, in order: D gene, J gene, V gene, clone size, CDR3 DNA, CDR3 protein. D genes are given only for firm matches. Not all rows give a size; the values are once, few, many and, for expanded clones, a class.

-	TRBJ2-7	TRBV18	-	TGTGCCAGCTCACCACAAAGCGGTGACGAGCAGTACTTC	CASSPQSGDEQYF
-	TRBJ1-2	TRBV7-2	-	TGTGCCAGCAGCTTATTGACTACCTATTCCTACACCTTC	CASSLLTTYSYTF
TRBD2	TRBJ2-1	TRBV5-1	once	TGCGCCAGCAGCTTGACCCGCGGGGGGGACGCCTCCTACAATGAGCAGTTCTTC	CASSLTRGGDASYNEQFF
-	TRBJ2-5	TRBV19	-	TGTGCCAGTAGTCGGGTGTACCAAGAGACCCAGTACTTC	CASSRVYQETQYF
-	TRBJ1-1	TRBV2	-	TGTGCCGGACAACAAGGGGACACTGAAGCTTTCTTT	CAGQQGDTEAFF
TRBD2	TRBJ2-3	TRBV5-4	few	TGTGCCAGCAGATTAGCGGGAGAAGGCACAGATACGCAGTATTTT	CASRLAGEGTDTQYF
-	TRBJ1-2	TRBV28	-	TGTGCCAGCAGTTTATCAACAGCTTATGGCTACACCTTC	CASSLSTAYGYTF
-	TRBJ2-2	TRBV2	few	TGTGCCCATAGTCATGGTGTGAACACCGGGGAGCTGTTTTTT	CAHSHGVNTGELFF
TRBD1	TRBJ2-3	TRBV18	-	TGTGCCAGCTCACCCCCGACAGGGATGGATACGCAGTATTTT	CASSPPTGMDTQYF
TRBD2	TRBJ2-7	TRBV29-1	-	TGCAGCGCAGCAAGCGGGAGGAACTACGAGCAGTACTTC	CSAASGRNYEQYF
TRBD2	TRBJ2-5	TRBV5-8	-	TGTGCCAGCAGCTTGGAGGGAGGGCAAATAGAGACCCAGTACTTC	CASSLEGGQIETQYF
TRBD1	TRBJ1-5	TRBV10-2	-	TGCGCCAGCAGTCGGGACAGGGGTAGGGAGCAGCCCCAGCATTTT	CASSRDRGREQPQHF
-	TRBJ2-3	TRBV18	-	TGTGCCAGCTCGGATGGACATACGGTTGTGGCGCAGTATTTT	CASSDGHTVVAQYF
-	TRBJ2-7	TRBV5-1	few	TGCGCCAGCAGCCTATCGACAGGCTCTGGCGAGCAGTACTTC	CASSLSTGSGEQYF
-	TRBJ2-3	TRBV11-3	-	TGTGCCAGCAGCTTAGCCCTTCGAGGCGCTACGCAGTATTTT	CASSLALRGATQYF
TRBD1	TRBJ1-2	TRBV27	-	TGTGCCAGCAGTACCCTTCGAGGGGGCGGATATGGCTACACCTTC	CASSTLRGGGYGYTF
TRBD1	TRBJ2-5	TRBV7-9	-	TGTGCCAGCAGCGCATCCGGGACAGGGATCCAAGAGACCCAGTACTTC	CASSASGTGIQETQYF
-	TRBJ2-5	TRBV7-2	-	TGTGCCAGCACCTCGGCGGGGTACCAAGAGACCCAGTACTTC	CASTSAGYQETQYF
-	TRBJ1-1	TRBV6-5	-	TGTGCCAGCAGTTACTCCGGCAGGGGTGACACTGAAGCTTTCTTT	CASSYSGRGDTEAFF
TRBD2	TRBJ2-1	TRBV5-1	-	TGCGCCAGCAGCTCTCTAGCGGGGGGTTACAATGAGCAGTTCTTC	CASSSLAGGYNEQFF